A selection of T cell receptor beta chains follows, all from one sample in a study of shared clonotypes between healthy human individuals. The protocol was immunoSEQ multiplex PCR, while the TCRdb copy is restricted to in-frame clones and leaves out a portion. The sample lists some 550,000 clones, roughly 97% occurring once. Source material: naive CD4+ T cells sorted from blood. Source of these receptors: a woman in her 30s in good health. CDR3s include the opening cysteine and the closing phenylalanine or tryptophan. The D gene is left open where the match is weak.

d_call cdr3_length j_call v_call cdr3_aa cdr3_nt
TRBD1 16 TRBJ2-3 TRBV5-1 CASSPTAGQGPDTQYF TGCGCCAGCAGCCCGACCGCGGGACAGGGCCCAGATACGCAGTATTTT
- 14 TRBJ2-1 TRBV19 CASSIPGSFNEQFF TGTGCCAGTAGTATCCCGGGCTCCTTCAATGAGCAGTTCTTC
TRBD2 16 TRBJ2-7 TRBV11-1 CASSQSELAGGEEQYF TGTGCCAGCAGCCAATCAGAATTAGCGGGAGGAGAAGAGCAGTACTTC
- 16 TRBJ1-4 TRBV15 CATSRVAKGGSEKLFF TGTGCCACCAGCAGAGTCGCTAAGGGGGGGAGTGAAAAACTGTTTTTT
TRBD2 18 TRBJ2-4 TRBV10-1 CASSESSLAGIAKNIQYF TGCGCCAGCAGTGAGTCGTCACTAGCGGGGATAGCCAAAAACATTCAGTACTTC
- 14 TRBJ1-1 TRBV27 CASNRRGRNTEAFF TGTGCCAGCAACCGACGGGGGAGGAACACTGAAGCTTTCTTT
TRBD2 16 TRBJ2-3 TRBV14 CASSSGLAGPTDTQYF TGTGCCAGCAGCTCGGGACTAGCGGGACCCACAGATACGCAGTATTTT
- 14 TRBJ1-4 TRBV27 CASRSRQYNEKLFF TGTGCCAGCAGATCTAGACAGTATAATGAAAAACTGTTTTTT
- 16 TRBJ1-5 TRBV5-1 CASSLGTGGRVEPQHF TGCGCCAGCAGCTTGGGGACCGGGGGAAGGGTTGAGCCCCAGCATTTT
- 12 TRBJ2-5 TRBV18 CASSPQQETQYF TGTGCCAGCTCACCTCAGCAAGAGACCCAGTACTTC
TRBD1 14 TRBJ1-1 TRBV28 CASSTGTGYTEAFF TGTGCCAGCAGTACCGGGACAGGGTACACTGAAGCTTTCTTT